The T cell receptor (beta chain) described here comes from a study of blood T cell repertoires in COVID-19. Study information: COVID-19 samples from acute and convalescent phases originated in the United States, Italy and Spain. The analysed material was cDNA or gDNA that came from T cells, B-cell-depleted T cells, or PBMCs.

In germline, CDR1 is MNHNY, CDR2 SVGAGI (reference sequence). V lost 5 bases and J lost 1, with 13 bases in between. This CDR3 contains 15 residues. This clone was seen a single time. The assay was immunoSEQ multiplex PCR, and TCRdb's table has in-frame clones only and misses some. The sample carries approximately 180,000 clones, roughly 90% recorded once. The material sequenced was peripheral blood. J is TRBJ2-3 and V is TRBV6-6; possible D gene TRBD1, 5 bases. The TCR originated in a man aged 50 to 60 with acute or convalescent COVID-19. In DNA form, the CDR3 reads TGTGCCAGCAGTACGCGACAGAGCCGCACAGATACGCAGTATTTT. This encodes CASSTRQSRTDTQYF.